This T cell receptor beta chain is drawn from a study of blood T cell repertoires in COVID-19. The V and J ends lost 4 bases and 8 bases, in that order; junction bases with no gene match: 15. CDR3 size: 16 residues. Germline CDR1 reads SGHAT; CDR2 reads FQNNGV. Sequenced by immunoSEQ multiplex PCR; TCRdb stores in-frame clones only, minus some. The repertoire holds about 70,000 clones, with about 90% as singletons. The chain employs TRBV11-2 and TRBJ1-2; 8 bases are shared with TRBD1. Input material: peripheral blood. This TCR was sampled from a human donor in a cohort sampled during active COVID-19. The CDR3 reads CASSSNAGRRGQGYTF. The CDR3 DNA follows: TGTGCCAGCAGCTCCAATGCTGGCCGCAGGGGGCAAGGCTACACCTTC. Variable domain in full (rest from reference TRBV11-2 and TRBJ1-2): EAGVAQSPRYKIIEKRQSVAFWCNPISGHATLYWYQQILGQGPKLLIQFQNNGVVDDSQLPKDRFSAERLKGVDSTLKIQPAKLEDSAVYLCASSSNAGRRGQGYTFGSGTRLTVV.